This entry lists 6 T cell receptor beta chains sequenced from one sample in a study of memory CD4+ T cells and cytomegalovirus serostatus. Measured with immunoSEQ multiplex PCR; TCRdb has only the in-frame clones, and not every one. Found here are just under 65,000 clones, approximately 71% of them singletons; the top ten hold 0.88%. The sort gate was single viable CD3+CD4+CD8-CD45RO+ cells for memory CD4+ T cells. Source material: memory CD4+ T cells from blood. These receptor sequences come from an adult in good health and CMV-seronegative.

This clone was seen only a few times. V is TRBV30 and J is TRBJ1-5, with 10 bases identical to TRBD1. Germline V CDR1 and CDR2: GTSNPN, SVGIG (reference sequence). This CDR3 contains 15 residues. V shed 2 bases, J shed 2 bases, and the junction held 3 bases outside the gene matches. The CDR3 nucleotides are TGTGCCTGGAGTTCCGGGACAGGGGGCAATCAGCCCCAGCATTTT. Encoded protein: CAWSSGTGGNQPQHF.

This chain links TRBV5-4 with TRBJ2-2; 9 positions match TRBD2. CDR3 length: 16 amino acids. Germline V gives CDR1 SGHNT, CDR2 YYREEE (reference sequence). V shed 4 bases, J shed 6 bases, and the junction held 10 bases outside the gene matches. DNA for the CDR3: TGTGCCAGCAGCCCCGGCGGGGGACTAGCCCCCGGGGAGCTGTTTTTT. This sequence encodes CASSPGGGLAPGELFF.

About this clone: Relative to the germline gene, one junction end is altered; a read error may explain this. This sequence joins TRBV7-7 and TRBJ2-1; 12 bases fit TRBD2. Germline values: CDR1 SSHAT, CDR2 FNYEAQ (reference sequence). The CDR3 runs to 17 residues. For the CDR3, the DNA is TGTGCTAGCAGCTTATCCCCCCCGGGACTAGCGGGTGGTGAGCAGTTCTTC. It specifies CASSLSPPGLAGGEQFF.

V is TRBV28 and J is TRBJ1-4; 7 nucleotides match TRBD1. CDR1 and CDR2 (germline): MDHEN, SYDVKM. This CDR3 is 12 amino acids long. J lost 14 bases, V lost 5 bases, and 8 bases had no gene match. In nucleotides, the CDR3 is TGTGCCAGCAGTCAATGGACAGGCATGCTGTTTTTT. This translates into CASSQWTGMLFF.

V and J are TRBV7-2 and TRBJ1-2; no reliable D call. Per the germline V gene, CDR1 is SGHTA and CDR2 is FQGNSA. The CDR3 sequence is 13 residues long. Trimming stripped 8 bases from V and 0 bases from J, with 10 bases between. Here the CDR3 reads CASEEQANYGYTF. The CDR3 nucleotides read TGTGCCAGCGAGGAACAAGCTAACTATGGCTACACCTTC.

This chain uses TRBV10-3 with TRBJ1-5; D call uncertain. V lost 2 bases, J lost 1 base, and 3 bases lay in between. There are 13 residues in the CDR3. From germline, CDR1 is ENHRY and CDR2 SYGVKD. For the CDR3, the DNA is TGTGCCATCAGTGAGGTCAGCAATCAGCCCCAGCATTTT. This codes for CAISEVSNQPQHF.